This is a list of T cell receptor beta chains from one sample in a study of T cell responses to AZD1222 COVID-19 vaccine. Some clones are missing from TCRdb's copy, which holds only in-frame ones; the method was immunoSEQ multiplex PCR. The sample gives about 150,000 clones, about 88% of which show up once; approximately 19% is in the top ten. Specimen: peripheral blood, collected on day 0 of AZD1222 vaccination. These TCRs come from an adult in good health. Both conserved end residues are part of each CDR3. A D gene is named only where the DNA matches it firmly. For some rows the clone size is stated as once, few or many, or as a class when expanded; others skip it.

>TRBD2|-|TRBJ2-7|TRBV14
CASSPLLAAPSYEQYF
TGTGCCAGCAGCCCACTGCTAGCGGCCCCCTCCTACGAGCAGTACTTC
>-|-|TRBJ2-2|TRBV19
CASSTTGTGELFF
TGTGCCAGTAGTACTACAGGGACCGGGGAGCTGTTTTTT
>TRBD1|-|TRBJ1-2|TRBV28
CASSILTGVGGYTF
TGTGCCAGCAGTATTTTGACAGGGGTTGGAGGCTACACCTTC
>TRBD2|-|TRBJ2-7|TRBV5-5
CASSLGSGTSGYEQYF
TGTGCCAGCAGCTTGGGGTCTGGGACTAGCGGCTACGAGCAGTACTTC
>TRBD1|-|TRBJ1-1|TRBV29-1
CSVQGVNTEAFF
TGCAGCGTTCAGGGGGTGAACACTGAAGCTTTCTTT
>-|few|TRBJ1-3|TRBV11-2
CASSLDLYTIYF
TGTGCCAGCAGCTTAGATCTTTACACCATATATTTT
>-|-|TRBJ1-1|TRBV10-3
CAISEKGRGGDTEAFF
TGTGCCATCAGTGAGAAGGGTCGTGGGGGGGACACTGAAGCTTTCTTT
>-|-|TRBJ1-1|TRBV19
CASSIQENTEAFF
TGTGCCAGTAGTATCCAGGAGAACACTGAAGCTTTCTTT
>-|-|TRBJ2-7|TRBV6-2/TRBV6-3
CASRPDRYYEQYF
TGTGCCAGCAGACCTGACAGATATTACGAGCAGTACTTC
>-|-|TRBJ1-4|TRBV5-1
CASSFQGPSTNEKLFF
TGCGCCAGCAGCTTCCAGGGGCCCTCAACTAATGAAAAACTGTTTTTT
>-|-|TRBJ1-3|TRBV19
CASKTGYSGNTIYF
TGTGCCAGTAAGACAGGTTACTCTGGAAACACCATATATTTT
>-|-|TRBJ1-5|TRBV27
CASSFGGVGQPQHF
TGTGCCAGCAGTTTCGGCGGGGTAGGGCAGCCCCAGCATTTT
>-|-|TRBJ1-1|TRBV19
CASSTSSLEAFF
TGTGCCAGTAGTACGTCCTCTCTGGAAGCTTTCTTT
>-|-|TRBJ1-1|TRBV13
CASSLSGDEAFF
TGTGCCAGCAGCTTATCCGGGGATGAAGCTTTCTTT
>-|-|TRBJ1-5|TRBV14
CASSQLRGAGQPQHF
TGTGCCAGCAGCCAACTCCGGGGGGCGGGGCAGCCCCAGCATTTT
>-|-|TRBJ1-2|TRBV27
CASSFTGSHGYTF
TGTGCCAGCAGTTTCACAGGGTCTCATGGCTACACCTTC
>TRBD1|-|TRBJ1-2|TRBV30
CARRTGGGYTF
TGTGCCAGAAGGACAGGCGGTGGCTACACCTTC
>-|-|TRBJ2-1|TRBV11-1
CASSLLRFNEQFF
TGTGCCAGCAGCTTGCTCCGATTCAATGAGCAGTTCTTC
>-|-|TRBJ1-1|TRBV24-1
CATSQGYDTEAFF
TGTGCCACCAGCCAGGGCTATGACACTGAAGCTTTCTTT
>TRBD1|-|TRBJ1-1|TRBV7-6
CASSFRTGGTGEAFF
TGTGCCAGCAGCTTCCGGACAGGGGGAACGGGTGAAGCTTTCTTT
>-|-|TRBJ2-7|TRBV6-9
CASRGMPAGYEQYF
TGTGCCAGCAGAGGGATGCCGGCGGGTTACGAGCAGTACTTC
>-|-|TRBJ1-5|TRBV5-1
CASSLAPEQPQHF
TGCGCCAGCAGCTTGGCCCCGGAACAGCCCCAGCATTTT
>-|-|TRBJ1-1|TRBV3-1/TRBV3-2
CASSPGLQNTEAFF
TGTGCCAGCAGCCCGGGACTCCAGAACACTGAAGCTTTCTTT
>-|-|TRBJ2-3|TRBV30
CAWKHGGGGAQYF
TGTGCCTGGAAGCACGGAGGGGGTGGCGCGCAGTATTTT
>TRBD2|-|TRBJ2-1|TRBV18
CASSPPGLAGVYNEQFF
TGTGCCAGCTCCCCACCCGGACTAGCGGGAGTCTACAATGAGCAGTTCTTC
>TRBD2|-|TRBJ2-7|TRBV12-5
CASGTSGAYEQYF
TGTGCTAGTGGAACTAGCGGGGCCTACGAGCAGTACTTC
>-|once|TRBJ1-1|TRBV28
CASSRPDRAFF
TGTGCCAGCAGCCGGCCCGACAGGGCTTTCTTT
>TRBD2|-|TRBJ2-5|TRBV7-7
CASSPRGGVETQYF
TGTGCTAGCAGCCCCCGGGGGGGAGTGGAGACCCAGTACTTC
>-|-|TRBJ1-2|TRBV28
CASSPPGPPNGYTF
TGTGCCAGCAGCCCCCCCGGTCCCCCCAATGGCTACACCTTC
>-|-|TRBJ2-3|TRBV10-2
CASSESTDTQYF
TGCGCCAGCAGTGAATCTACAGATACGCAGTATTTT
>-|-|TRBJ1-1|TRBV9
CASSVQGHTEAFF
TGTGCCAGCAGCGTCCAAGGGCACACTGAAGCTTTCTTT
>-|once|TRBJ1-2|TRBV6-5
CASSLDGGGNYGYTF
TGTGCCAGCAGTCTTGACGGCGGGGGTAACTATGGCTACACCTTC
>-|-|TRBJ2-7|TRBV18
CASSPPGAYYEQYF
TGTGCCAGCTCACCTCCAGGGGCCTACTACGAGCAGTACTTC
>-|-|TRBJ2-3|TRBV5-1
CASSLRSGGTTDTQYF
TGCGCCAGCAGCTTGAGATCTGGAGGGACCACAGATACGCAGTATTTT
>-|-|TRBJ1-4|TRBV6-5
CATRDGSATNEKLFF
TGTGCCACTCGGGACGGGAGTGCAACTAATGAAAAACTGTTTTTT
>TRBD1|-|TRBJ1-2|TRBV12-5
CASGTGAQNYGYTF
TGTGCTAGTGGAACAGGGGCGCAAAACTATGGCTACACCTTC
>-|-|TRBJ2-5|TRBV12-3/TRBV12-4
CASSPTGRETQYF
TGTGCCAGCAGTCCCACGGGGCGGGAGACCCAGTACTTC
>TRBD1|-|TRBJ2-7|TRBV27
CASSSDRGTYEQYF
TGTGCCAGCAGTTCGGACAGGGGAACCTACGAGCAGTACTTC
>-|-|TRBJ1-2|TRBV12-3/TRBV12-4
CASSPTQNSGYTF
TGTGCCAGCAGTCCCACTCAGAATAGTGGCTACACCTTC
>-|-|TRBJ2-6|TRBV10-2
CASSRSQPSGANVLTF
TGCGCCAGCAGTCGGTCGCAGCCCTCTGGGGCCAACGTCCTGACTTTC
>-|few|TRBJ1-2|TRBV10-3
CAITQGRVGYGYTF
TGTGCCATCACACAGGGACGGGTCGGGTATGGCTACACCTTC
>TRBD1|-|TRBJ1-6|TRBV6-5
CASSQIQGEKSPLHF
TGTGCCAGCAGCCAGATACAGGGGGAGAAATCACCCCTCCACTTT
>-|-|TRBJ1-5|TRBV12-3/TRBV12-4
CASSFGGDQPQHF
TGTGCCAGCAGTTTCGGGGGGGATCAGCCCCAGCATTTT
>-|-|TRBJ1-4|TRBV27
CASSSLGSRGGEKLFF
TGTGCCAGCAGTTCCCTCGGGTCGAGGGGGGGTGAAAAACTGTTTTTT
>TRBD2|-|TRBJ2-3|TRBV9
CASSGLALDTQYF
TGTGCCAGCAGCGGACTAGCGCTAGATACGCAGTATTTT
>-|-|TRBJ1-4|TRBV28
CASSPGGATNEKLFF
TGTGCCAGCAGCCCGGGCGGCGCAACTAATGAAAAACTGTTTTTT
>TRBD1|-|TRBJ1-5|TRBV28
CASSLWQGAGNQPQHF
TGTGCCAGCAGTTTATGGCAGGGGGCTGGTAATCAGCCCCAGCATTTT
>TRBD2|-|TRBJ2-3|TRBV27
CASSSPDTAGATDTQYF
TGTGCCAGCAGTTCACCCGATACAGCGGGAGCCACAGATACGCAGTATTTT
>-|-|TRBJ1-1|TRBV6-1
CASRGPSTEAFF
TGTGCCAGCAGGGGACCCTCCACTGAAGCTTTCTTT
>-|-|TRBJ1-1|TRBV7-9
CASSLEARRTEAFF
TGTGCCAGCAGCTTAGAGGCGAGAAGGACTGAAGCTTTCTTT
>-|-|TRBJ2-7|TRBV7-6
CASSLASRGSYEQYF
TGTGCCAGCAGCTTAGCGTCCAGGGGCTCCTACGAGCAGTACTTC